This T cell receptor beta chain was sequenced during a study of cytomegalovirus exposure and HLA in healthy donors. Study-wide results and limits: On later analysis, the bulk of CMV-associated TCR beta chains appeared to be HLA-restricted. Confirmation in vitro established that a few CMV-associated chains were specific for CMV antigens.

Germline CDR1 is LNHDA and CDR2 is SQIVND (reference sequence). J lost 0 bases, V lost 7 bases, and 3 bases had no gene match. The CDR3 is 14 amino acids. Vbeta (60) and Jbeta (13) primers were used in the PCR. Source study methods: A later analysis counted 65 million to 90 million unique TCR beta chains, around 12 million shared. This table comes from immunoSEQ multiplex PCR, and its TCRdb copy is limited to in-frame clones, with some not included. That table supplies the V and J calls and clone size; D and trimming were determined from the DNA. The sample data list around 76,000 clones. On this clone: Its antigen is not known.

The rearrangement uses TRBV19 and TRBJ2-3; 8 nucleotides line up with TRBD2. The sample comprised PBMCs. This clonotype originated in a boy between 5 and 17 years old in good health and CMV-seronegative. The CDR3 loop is CASNQRESTDTQYF. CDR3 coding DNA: TGTGCCAGTAATCAGCGGGAGAGCACAGATACGCAGTATTTT.